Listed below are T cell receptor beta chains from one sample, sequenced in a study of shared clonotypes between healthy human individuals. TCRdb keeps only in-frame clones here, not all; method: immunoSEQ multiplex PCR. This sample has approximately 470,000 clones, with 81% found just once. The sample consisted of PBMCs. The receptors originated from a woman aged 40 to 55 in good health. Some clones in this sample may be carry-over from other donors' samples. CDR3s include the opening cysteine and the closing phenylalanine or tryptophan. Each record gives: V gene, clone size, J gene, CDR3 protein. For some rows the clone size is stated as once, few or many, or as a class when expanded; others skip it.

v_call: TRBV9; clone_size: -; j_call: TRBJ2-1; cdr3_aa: CASSVAVAGGYNEQFF
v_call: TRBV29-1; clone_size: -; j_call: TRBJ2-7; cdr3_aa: CSVEVWASGRYEQYF
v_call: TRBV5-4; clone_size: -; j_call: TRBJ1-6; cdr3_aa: CASSSGQGGTLRNSPLHF
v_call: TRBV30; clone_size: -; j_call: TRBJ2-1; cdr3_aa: CAWSVLSGGYDEQFF
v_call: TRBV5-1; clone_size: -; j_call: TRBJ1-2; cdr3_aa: CASSADDYGYTF
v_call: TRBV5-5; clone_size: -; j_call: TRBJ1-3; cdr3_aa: CASSRSGTGAGNTIYF
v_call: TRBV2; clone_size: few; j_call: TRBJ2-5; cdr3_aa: CASRGWVAGSQETQYF
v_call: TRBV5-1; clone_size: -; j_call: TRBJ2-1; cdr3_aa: CASSLYPGGRVNEQFF
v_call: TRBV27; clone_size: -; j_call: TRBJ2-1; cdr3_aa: CASSLQRSNNEQFF
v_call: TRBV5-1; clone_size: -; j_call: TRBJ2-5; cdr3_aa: CASSPRINRGRETQYF
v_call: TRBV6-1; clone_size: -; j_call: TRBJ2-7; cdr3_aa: CASSDNSGPYEQYF
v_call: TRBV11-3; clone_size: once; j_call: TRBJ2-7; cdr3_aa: CASSLGTGAYEQYF
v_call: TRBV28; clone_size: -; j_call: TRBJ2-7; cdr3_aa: CASSPLGQVYEQYF
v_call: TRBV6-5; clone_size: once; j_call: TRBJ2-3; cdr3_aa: CASRPGSNTDTQYF
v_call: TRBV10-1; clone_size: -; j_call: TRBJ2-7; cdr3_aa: CASSSAGGPFSYEQYF
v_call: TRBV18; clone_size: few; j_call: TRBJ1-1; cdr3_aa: CASSQGMGNTEAFF
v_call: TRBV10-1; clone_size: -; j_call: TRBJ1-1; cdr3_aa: CASLQNTEAFF
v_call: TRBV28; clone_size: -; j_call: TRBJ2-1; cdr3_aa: CASSTRGRPIEQFF
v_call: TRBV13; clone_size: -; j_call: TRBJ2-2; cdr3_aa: CASSLGLAGNTGELFF
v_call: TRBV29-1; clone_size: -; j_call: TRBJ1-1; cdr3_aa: CSADREGFSMNTEAFF
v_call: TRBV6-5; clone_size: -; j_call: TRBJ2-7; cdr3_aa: CASSFSSTGGEYEQYF
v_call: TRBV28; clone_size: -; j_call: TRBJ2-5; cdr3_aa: CASSSGPRRETQYF
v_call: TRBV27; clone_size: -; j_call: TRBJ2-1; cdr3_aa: CASSWGTSSYNEQFF
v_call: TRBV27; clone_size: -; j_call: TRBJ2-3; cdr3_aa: CAINMAGGASEHPDPQYF
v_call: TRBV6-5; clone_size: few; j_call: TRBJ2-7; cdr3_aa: CASSSARDGIYEQYF
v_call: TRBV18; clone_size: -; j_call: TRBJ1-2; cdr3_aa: CASYAPGSRGSGYTF
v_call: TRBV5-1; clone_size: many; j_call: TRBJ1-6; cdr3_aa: CASSLASGFTSPLHF
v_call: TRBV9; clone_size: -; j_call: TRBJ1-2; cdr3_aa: CASRKGTLGHDYGYTF
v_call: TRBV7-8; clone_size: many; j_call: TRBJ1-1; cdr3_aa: CASRRDGNTEAFF
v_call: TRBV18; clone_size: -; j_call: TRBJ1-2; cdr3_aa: CASSRDQGALNYGYTF
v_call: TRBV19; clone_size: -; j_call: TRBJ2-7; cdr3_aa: CASSNPPAEQQYF
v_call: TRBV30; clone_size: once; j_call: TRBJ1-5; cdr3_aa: CAWNRDNQPQHF
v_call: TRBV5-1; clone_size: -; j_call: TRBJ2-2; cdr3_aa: CASQKMGNTGELFF
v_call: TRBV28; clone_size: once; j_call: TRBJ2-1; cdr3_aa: CASITSGRASSYNEQFF
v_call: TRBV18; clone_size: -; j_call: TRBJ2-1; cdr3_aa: CASSRTGGYNEQFF
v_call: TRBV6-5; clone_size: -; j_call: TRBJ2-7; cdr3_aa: CASSYSGSPYEQYF
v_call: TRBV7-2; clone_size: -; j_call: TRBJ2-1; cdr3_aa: CASSRTAGGLGEQFF
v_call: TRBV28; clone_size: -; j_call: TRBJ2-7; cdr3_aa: CASSAIDGSYEQYF
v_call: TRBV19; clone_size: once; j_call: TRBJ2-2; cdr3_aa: CASSDSGTTGTGELFF
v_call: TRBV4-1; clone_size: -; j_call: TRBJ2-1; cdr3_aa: CASSHPGTSGTYNEQFF
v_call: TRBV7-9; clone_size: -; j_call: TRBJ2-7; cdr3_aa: CASSLIQGYEQYF
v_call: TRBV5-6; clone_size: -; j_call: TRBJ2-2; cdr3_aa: CASSLLAGVGELFF
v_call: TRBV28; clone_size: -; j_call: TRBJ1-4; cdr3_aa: CASSLTGEEKLFF
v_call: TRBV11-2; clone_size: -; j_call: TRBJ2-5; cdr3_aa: CASSRGSRGGTQYF
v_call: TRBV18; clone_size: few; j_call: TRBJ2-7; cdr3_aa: CASSPQQLRDGLSYEQYF
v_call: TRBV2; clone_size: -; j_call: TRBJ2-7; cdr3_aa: CASSPQRTSGRFLSYEQYF
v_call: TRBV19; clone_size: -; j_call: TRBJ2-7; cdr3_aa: CASSSHRGEEQYF
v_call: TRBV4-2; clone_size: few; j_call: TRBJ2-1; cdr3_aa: CASQWGGGVGNEQFF
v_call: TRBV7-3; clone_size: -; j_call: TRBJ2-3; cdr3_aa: CASSPGHNTDTQYF
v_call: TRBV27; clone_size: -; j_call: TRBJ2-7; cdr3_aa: CASSLGGTRYEQYF
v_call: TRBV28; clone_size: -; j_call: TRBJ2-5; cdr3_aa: CASSGSSGQETQYF
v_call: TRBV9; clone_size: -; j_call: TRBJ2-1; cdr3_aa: CASSVAGYNEQFF
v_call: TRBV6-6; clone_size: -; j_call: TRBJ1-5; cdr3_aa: CASSKGQRSNQPQHF
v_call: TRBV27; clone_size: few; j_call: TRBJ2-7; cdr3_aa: CASSDGTSKDEQYF
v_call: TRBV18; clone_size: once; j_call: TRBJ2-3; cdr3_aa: CASSPATGGTDTQYF
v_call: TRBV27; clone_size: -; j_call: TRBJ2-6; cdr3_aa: CASSLRGAGANVLTF
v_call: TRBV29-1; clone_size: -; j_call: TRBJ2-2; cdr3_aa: CSVVLLADTGELFF
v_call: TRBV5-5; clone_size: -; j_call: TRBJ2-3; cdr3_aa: CASSLMGQGTDTQYF
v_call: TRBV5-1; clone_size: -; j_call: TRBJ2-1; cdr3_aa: CASSLVTTSGNNEQFF